What follows describes a single TCR beta chain. It lacks a known antigen. No much larger clone is present one base from it, and per-base qualities are unavailable. Based on the germline V gene, the CDR1 and CDR2 sequences are MNHEY and SVGAGI. Trimming removed 2 bases from V and 7 bases from J; the gene matches leave 7 bases unexplained. Its CDR3 holds 14 amino acids, cysteine through phenylalanine. Just CDR3 DNA is preserved here, 42 bases in frame from base 1. High-throughput TCR beta sequencing profiled peripheral blood CD8+ and CD4+ T cells from healthy donors, Susac syndrome patients and multiple sclerosis patients. Recently defined diagnostic criteria for definite or probable disease were met by the Susac syndrome patients. Bulk CD8+ and CD4+ T cells were purified magnetically by negative isolation, whereas CD8+ TEMRA cells were enriched by FACS. Blood was collected in EDTA tubes and processed within 24 hours, with PBMCs isolated through density gradient centrifugation. PBMCs destined for TCR sequencing were cryopreserved in liquid nitrogen and later thawed in a 37 °C water bath. The sorted or isolated CD4+, CD8+ and CD8+ TEMRA cells had a purity of 90% or higher.

RNA was extracted with the RNeasy kit and roughly 0.45 to 1 ug was reverse transcribed using random hexamers. TCR beta CDR3 regions were amplified with the immunoSEQ multiplex PCR assay covering 54 Vbeta and 13 Jbeta segments. To correct PCR amplification bias, a synthetic template baseline was used for both primer optimization and computational correction. On the authors' methods: Reads were annotated to V, D and J genes according to IMGT and were analyzed with immunoSEQ Analyzer, with only productive sequences retained. To calculate clonality, Shannon entropy was normalized by log2 of the number of productive unique sequences and then subtracted from one. For each patient and control, public and private clones were evaluated within the 100 most prevalent clones. Susac-specific clones were defined as absent from healthy and MS cohorts, roughly 1,100 published viral clones and other ImmuneACCESS disease sequences. TCRdb reprocessed the public reads (quality trimming at Q25 with fastp, clone calling with MiXCR) and kept in-frame beta chains. Under each unique CDR3 protein, matching rows form one entry showing the most common genes and DNA. The V and J calls here are based on TCRdb, not the publication. In this sample the table shows roughly 250,000 distinct CDR3 sequences, almost 97% of which occur a single time. Of the sample, around 0.1% falls within the top ten clones.

The sample originates from a study of CD8 T cells in Susac syndrome (dated by TCRdb to the late 2010s). A note on the overall study: Of the Susac syndrome patients who were sequenced, roughly 8 were in clinical remission while 5 or 6 had clinically active disease. At blood withdrawal, Susac syndrome patients were therapy-naive, treated with corticosteroids (with IVIg additionally given to some), or treated with IVIg alone. The study used repertoire sequencing to test whether antigen drove CD8+ T cell activation and differentiation in Susac syndrome.

Overall results and qualifications from the work: The number of individuals in the TCR sequencing and HLA analysis was recognized as being relatively small. In patients with Susac syndrome, the CD4+ T cell repertoire showed no detectable clonal expansion.

The sequencing sample was made of CD4+ T cells from PBMCs. The sequence came from a human donor with Susac syndrome. The chain is made from TRBV6-5 and TRBJ2-7, and TRBD2 matches 8 of the central bases. The sequenced DNA is TGTGCCAGCAGTTACACGGGGGGGCGGTTGGAGCAGTACTTC. The resulting protein is CASSYTGGRLEQYF.